The clone carrying this T cell receptor (beta chain) has a count of ten or more. Its cognate antigen is unknown. This specimen belongs to a study of CD8 T cells in ankylosing spondylitis. Whole-study findings and limits: In ankylosing spondylitis blood, a motif of several highly homologous TCR beta variants appeared characteristic. Reports of some motif variants in reactive arthritis synovial fluid and blood predate this one.

Using its own MiXCR run on the 5' RACE reads, TCRdb lists one record per CDR3 protein. The sample has about 240,000 distinct CDR3 sequences, roughly a tenth seen once. This sequence was found in a male donor with ankylosing spondylitis or in good health (not recorded which). Sequenced sample: blood, either unsorted or a sorted T cell fraction (not recorded which).

CDR3 sequence reads: CASSLAGTLYNSPLHF. CDR3 bases: TGTGCCAGCAGTTTGGCTGGGACACTTTATAATTCACCCCTCCACTTT. The V and J genes are TRBV27 and TRBJ1-6, with a possible D match to TRBD1 (6 bases). With 3 bases removed from V and 4 bases from J, the gap between germline ends came to 13 bases. The CDR3 runs to 16 residues. CDR1 and CDR2 (germline): MNHEY, SMNVEV (reference sequence).